The clone carrying this TCR beta chain was seen ten or more times. Its antigen remains unidentified. Beta-chain TCR CDR3 regions were amplified from RNA transcripts. An initial RT-PCR round employing HTBI primers preceded a second-round multiplex PCR. TCRdb re-analysed the multiplex PCR reads in MiXCR, keeping a single row per CDR3 protein. The sample lists 300,000 to 500,000 distinct CDR3 sequences, approximately 15% seen once, with about 7% in the top ten. Pregnancy or lactation, uncontrolled infections and other autoimmune diseases were grounds for excluding patients. What supplied the PBMCs was roughly 10 ml of fresh peripheral blood. With 6 bases clipped from V and 6 bases from J, the junction kept 10 bases outside the gene matches. The CDR3 length is 14 residues. Germline-derived CDR1 and CDR2 are SGHTA and FQGNSA. The data derive from a study of Graves' ophthalmopathy and Graves' hyperthyroidism.

General study points: Blood samples also showed most expanded thyroid clonotypes exceeding 0.001 frequency. It was with roughly 71% sensitivity and 72% to 75% specificity that the model predicted ophthalmopathy progression.

The chain is built from TRBV7-2 and TRBJ1-1, with TRBD1 matching 7 bases. Sequenced input: peripheral blood. This sequence originates from a woman under 30 with stable Graves' hyperthyroidism. CDR3 nucleotide sequence: TGTGCCAGCAGGCCCCGGGACAGCAACGCTGAAGCTTTCTTT. Amino acid sequence: CASRPRDSNAEAFF.